This TCR beta chain was found in a study of T cells in Graves' hyperthyroidism and ophthalmopathy (dated by TCRdb to the late 2010s). Background on the whole study: Peripheral blood was sampled at the time of initial diagnosis, prior to any treatment. The study also compared thyroid tissue and blood T-cell repertoires from 6 or 7 Graves' hyperthyroidism patients. For training and testing, the approximately 92 patients in the discovery cohort were randomly divided in a 7:3 ratio. According to the paper, TCR Vbeta CDR3 sequencing was carried out on 135 peripheral blood samples, which came from under 50 ophthalmopathy, around 75 hyperthyroidism and approximately 17 progressor patients. Once sampling was done, hyperthyroidism patients were given methimazole at a starting dose of 30 mg daily, whereas ophthalmopathy patients were given high-dose intravenous methylprednisolone. A discovery cohort of about a hundred patients, about 43 with Graves' ophthalmopathy and 55 to 60 with stable Graves' hyperthyroidism, was used to find distinguishing TCR V-J signatures. Whether ophthalmopathy could be predicted prospectively was tested in an independent validation cohort made up of under 20 hyperthyroidism patients plus 17 patients who later progressed to ophthalmopathy. The paper's findings and limits, for the study overall: In validation, the model predicted progression to ophthalmopathy a median of 6.5 months before onset, with 65% to 71% sensitivity and about 72% specificity. A model built on a 13 V-J signature distinguished ophthalmopathy from stable hyperthyroidism, reaching roughly 88% sensitivity and 81% to 83% specificity in cross-validation and 80%/75% in testing. Sample size was not statistically predetermined, and investigators were not blinded to group allocation. Most expanded thyroid clonotypes (frequency above 0.001) were also detected in blood, suggesting blood repertoires may reflect thyroid immune responses.

Stable Graves' hyperthyroidism was defined as no progression to ophthalmopathy during 18 months of follow-up. Hyperthyroidism patients were newly diagnosed, had a disease duration of under 2 months, and were aged 18 to 65 years. Exclusion was applied to patients with uncontrolled infections, other autoimmune diseases, pregnancy or lactation. Clinical symptoms, serum thyroxine and TRAb, thyroid ultrasound, and orbital computed tomography formed the basis for the diagnoses. Ficoll-Paque density gradient centrifugation was used to isolate PBMCs from 8.5 to 10 ml of fresh peripheral blood. Total RNA was extracted with Trizol reagent, and quality was checked on an Agilent 2100 Bioanalyzer. Amplification of TCR beta CDR3 regions was carried out from RNA transcripts. A first-round RT-PCR of the TCR CDR3 used the HTBI primer set with the Qiagen OneStep RT-PCR kit. Libraries were constructed in a second round of multiplex PCR, after which size selection and purification were carried out. The libraries were sequenced on an Illumina HiSeq2000 using paired-end 100 bp reads. The authors processed their data as follows. Raw data were processed with SOAPnuke, discarding reads with adapters, uncalled bases, mean Phred below 15, or no exact constant-primer or identifier match. COPE v1.2.5 was used to merge the high-quality paired reads, and each unique nucleotide sequence was defined as a clonotype. MiTCR v1.1 was used to align clonotypes to the IMGT TRBV, TRBD and TRBJ reference segments. Analysis was restricted to V-J combinations with a frequency above 0.0001, which covered 98% to 99.2% of repertoires. A TCS score was defined as the ratio of F50 (clonal expansion) to E x V (chaos), with BLOSUM62-based TCRdist applied between CDR3 peptides within each V-J. Welch's t-statistics and random forest reduced several hundred V-J features to 13, which were used in a naive Bayes classifier (R e1071). TCRdb handled the public reads itself, with Q25 trimming in fastp and clone calling in MiXCR, and kept productive beta chains. A single entry per CDR3 protein holds the most common genes and DNA from its merged rows. Here the V and J calls rest on TCRdb's processing, not on the authors' analysis. The sample contains approximately 640,000 distinct CDR3 sequences, approximately 15% of them found a single time. The ten top clones hold roughly a sixth of the sample.

There are a few counts of this clonotype. The antigen this receptor binds is unknown. No qualities accompany the bases; no much larger clone lies one base away. Looking up the germline V gene (reference sequence) yields CDR1 MNHEY and CDR2 SMNVEV. Measured from the cysteine to the phenylalanine, the CDR3 is 14 residues long. The DNA shown is the 42-base CDR3, in frame from base 1. Trimming costs V 5 bases and J 7 bases, and their ends lie 18 bases apart. The sequenced sample was blood. The clonotype was recovered from a man between 45 and 60 years old with Graves' hyperthyroidism. The rearrangement joined TRBV27 to TRBJ2-7; too little of a D gene remains to name it. The DNA is as follows: TGTGCCAGCAGTCTGGACGGGTATATTGGGGAGCAGTACTTC. It translates to CASSLDGYIGEQYF.